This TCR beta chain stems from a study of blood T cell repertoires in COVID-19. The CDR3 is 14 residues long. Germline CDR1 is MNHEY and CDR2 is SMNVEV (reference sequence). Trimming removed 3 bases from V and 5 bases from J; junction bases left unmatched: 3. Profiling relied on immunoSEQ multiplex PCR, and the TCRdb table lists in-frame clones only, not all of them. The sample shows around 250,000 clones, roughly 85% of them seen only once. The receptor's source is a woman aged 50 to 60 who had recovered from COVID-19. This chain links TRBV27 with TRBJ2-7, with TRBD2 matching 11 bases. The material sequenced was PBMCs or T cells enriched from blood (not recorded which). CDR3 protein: CASSFSGRANEQYF. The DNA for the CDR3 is TGTGCCAGCAGTTTTAGCGGGAGGGCCAACGAGCAGTACTTC.